A selection of T cell receptor beta chains follows, all from one sample in a study of cytomegalovirus exposure and HLA in healthy donors. Assay: immunoSEQ multiplex PCR; the TCRdb copy retains only in-frame clones and omits some. The data hold under 150,000 clones, with 60% to 85% observed a single time. The source material was PBMCs. Receptors were obtained from a human donor in good health. Each CDR3 is given with its conserved first and last residue.

TRBV5-6,TRBJ1-1,CASSLAGGEAFF
TRBV2,TRBJ2-3,CASSGLFWRGEGDTQYF
TRBV27,TRBJ2-7,CASRDIRAGPQYF
TRBV9,TRBJ2-1,CASSGQAQDEQFF
TRBV7-8,TRBJ2-1,CASSLRRLAGTYNEQFF
TRBV4-2,TRBJ1-6,CASSQDPGNSPLHF
TRBV27,TRBJ1-1,CASIPTGTTEAFF
TRBV5-1,TRBJ2-1,CASSEGTAKHNEQFF
TRBV7-8,TRBJ1-1,CASSSVQGENTEAFF
TRBV5-4,TRBJ1-1,CASSPPTGMTEAFF
TRBV19,TRBJ2-5,CASSMQQGAQETQYF
TRBV9,TRBJ1-5,CASSPGRGNQPQHF
TRBV9,TRBJ1-3,CASSVGGGGNTIYF
TRBV7-9,TRBJ2-7,CASSRWTGGDPYEQYF
TRBV5-1,TRBJ2-1,CASSLGGGNPNEQFF
TRBV5-1,TRBJ2-1,CASMGAPLLTGGYNEQFF
TRBV5-1,TRBJ1-6,CASSLEGGEDSPLHF
TRBV7-6,TRBJ2-5,CASSPPYGGGLIETQYF
TRBV7-7,TRBJ1-1,CASSLQKNTEAFF
TRBV10-3,TRBJ1-2,CAISEPLHGYTF
TRBV7-9,TRBJ1-2,CSSFEFSNYGYTF
TRBV7-8,TRBJ1-6,CASSSRVASPLHF
TRBV18,TRBJ2-1,CASSPTYNEQFF
TRBV4-1,TRBJ2-3,CASSHQRGTQYF
TRBV29-1,TRBJ1-3,CSAGRTPSKGERNTIYF
TRBV25-1,TRBJ2-7,CASSETGELDEQYF
TRBV7-2,TRBJ2-1,CASSPAGTRPYNEQFF
TRBV6-5,TRBJ1-2,CASSEDRGNYGYTF
TRBV7-2,TRBJ1-2,CASSLEGTGAGYTF
TRBV7-2,TRBJ2-5,CASSLGLAAETQYF